This is a list of T cell receptor beta chains from one sample in a study of T cells in Graves' hyperthyroidism and ophthalmopathy. Via MiXCR, TCRdb re-called the multiplex PCR reads, giving one row per CDR3 protein. Among hundreds of thousands of distinct CDR3 sequences listed, roughly 20% were seen once. The specimen was blood. The source of these receptors is a man younger than 40 with Graves' ophthalmopathy. CDR3s leave out the opening cysteine and the closing phenylalanine or tryptophan. Each record gives: J gene, V gene, CDR3 protein.

j_gene: TRBJ2-2
v_gene: TRBV5-1
CDR3aa: ASSLGDSTTGELF

j_gene: TRBJ2-3
v_gene: TRBV5-1
CDR3aa: VSSLGTGTTTDTQY

j_gene: TRBJ2-3
v_gene: TRBV28
CDR3aa: ASSFLRDSSFPDTQY

j_gene: TRBJ2-1
v_gene: TRBV2
CDR3aa: ASSERGSSYNEQF

j_gene: TRBJ2-7
v_gene: TRBV7-7
CDR3aa: ASSPSGLAGGEQY

j_gene: TRBJ2-3
v_gene: TRBV5-1
CDR3aa: ASSRAGGVTDTQY

j_gene: TRBJ1-6
v_gene: TRBV28
CDR3aa: ASRPGQGYSPLH

j_gene: TRBJ2-7
v_gene: TRBV4-1
CDR3aa: ASSQLGGYNYEQY

j_gene: TRBJ1-6
v_gene: TRBV3-1
CDR3aa: ASSQEGGIAPLH

j_gene: TRBJ2-7
v_gene: TRBV7-9
CDR3aa: ASSGDSNYEQY

j_gene: TRBJ2-7
v_gene: TRBV3-1
CDR3aa: ASSPMGAGEQY

j_gene: TRBJ2-7
v_gene: TRBV4-1
CDR3aa: ASSQAVDPFLEQY

j_gene: TRBJ2-1
v_gene: TRBV18
CDR3aa: ASSPAAYNEQF

j_gene: TRBJ2-1
v_gene: TRBV5-5
CDR3aa: ASSLPPPEQF

j_gene: TRBJ1-6
v_gene: TRBV27
CDR3aa: ASSLIGQGNSPLH

j_gene: TRBJ1-2
v_gene: TRBV7-8
CDR3aa: ASSTRSRGPLTNYGYT

j_gene: TRBJ1-1
v_gene: TRBV27
CDR3aa: ASSPSDRGTGNTEAF

j_gene: TRBJ2-3
v_gene: TRBV5-1
CDR3aa: ASSPQGGYGTDTQY

j_gene: TRBJ1-1
v_gene: TRBV2
CDR3aa: ASSVQKNTEAF

j_gene: TRBJ2-3
v_gene: TRBV9
CDR3aa: ASSGRGVQY

j_gene: TRBJ1-1
v_gene: TRBV5-6
CDR3aa: ASSKETEAF

j_gene: TRBJ1-1
v_gene: TRBV5-1
CDR3aa: ASSLDGGGTEAF

j_gene: TRBJ2-1
v_gene: TRBV5-1
CDR3aa: ASSGGLLASLDYNEQF

j_gene: TRBJ2-7
v_gene: TRBV7-2
CDR3aa: ASSSRGDNGYEQY

j_gene: TRBJ1-4
v_gene: TRBV30
CDR3aa: AWRTEELNEKLF

j_gene: TRBJ2-6
v_gene: TRBV18
CDR3aa: ASSPLIQGKEMVGT

j_gene: TRBJ2-7
v_gene: TRBV27
CDR3aa: ASAVAGGSYEQY

j_gene: TRBJ2-7
v_gene: TRBV7-8
CDR3aa: ASSNRVSYEQY

j_gene: TRBJ1-5
v_gene: TRBV30
CDR3aa: AWRRKGPPNQPQH

j_gene: TRBJ2-1
v_gene: TRBV20-1
CDR3aa: SASRQGAKGEQF

j_gene: TRBJ2-3
v_gene: TRBV14
CDR3aa: ASSQDRGDTQY

j_gene: TRBJ1-3
v_gene: TRBV6-1
CDR3aa: ASSGHRRGSSGNTIY

j_gene: TRBJ2-3
v_gene: TRBV14
CDR3aa: ASRNPGGLHLNYTDTQY

j_gene: TRBJ2-7
v_gene: TRBV11-2
CDR3aa: ASSLEPGLAGTWGYYEQY

j_gene: TRBJ2-5
v_gene: TRBV29-1
CDR3aa: SVVLRGQGGRETQY

j_gene: TRBJ2-2
v_gene: TRBV10-2
CDR3aa: ASMGMTGELF

j_gene: TRBJ2-1
v_gene: TRBV6-9
CDR3aa: ASSYSGPRGEKF

j_gene: TRBJ1-5
v_gene: TRBV4-1
CDR3aa: ASSQVLGLGQPQH

j_gene: TRBJ1-2
v_gene: TRBV6-1
CDR3aa: ASSVQGADGYT

j_gene: TRBJ2-2
v_gene: TRBV6-4
CDR3aa: ASSQGLAGTTGELF

j_gene: TRBJ2-3
v_gene: TRBV30
CDR3aa: AWGRLAGGSDTQY

j_gene: TRBJ1-1
v_gene: TRBV11-2
CDR3aa: ASSITNREVAEAF